This paragraph reports one TCR beta chain. The CDR3 totals 15 residues. The germline V gene has CDR1 LGHNA and CDR2 YNFKEQ. V shed 0 bases, J shed 4 bases, and the junction held 6 bases outside the gene matches. The data originate from a study of blood T cell repertoires in COVID-19. How the authors handled the data: Amplified reference gene primers provided the basis for estimating nucleated cell counts. Assay: immunoSEQ multiplex PCR; the TCRdb copy retains only in-frame clones and omits some. Clone size and the V and J calls come from that table; the DNA yielded D and trimming. The table includes around 130,000 clones, around nine tenths detected once.

Sequenced: peripheral blood. This receptor was identified in a man in his forties or fifties with active or convalescent COVID-19. The V call is TRBV4-2, the J call TRBJ2-7, with TRBD2 matching over 7 bases. CDR3 loop: CASSQETGGGYEQYF. CDR3 DNA sequence: TGTGCCAGCAGCCAAGAGACGGGAGGAGGGTACGAGCAGTACTTC.